The subject of this entry is one TCR beta chain. This entry is derived from a study of shared T cell receptors in the human thymus. Method: immunoSEQ multiplex PCR; TCRdb's copy keeps in-frame clones and lacks some. The data hold about 660,000 clones, with 87% observed a single time. The junction had 18 bases not matched to a gene; V was cut back by 5 bases and J by 7 bases. The CDR3 loop spans 18 amino acids. Germline CDR1 is SEHNR and CDR2 is FQNEAQ (reference sequence). These same data were also listed under a study on human thymus T cells. That investigation notes: Related research described strongly overlapping thymic repertoires in unrelated people.

Sequenced sample: thymocytes. The clonotype was recovered from a boy under three years old with a congenital heart defect. The chain recombines TRBV7-9 with TRBJ2-1; TRBD2 matches 9 bases. The CDR3 here is CASSPEGSGSGVYNEQFF. CDR3 nucleotide sequence: TGTGCCAGCAGCCCCGAGGGTAGCGGGAGTGGGGTTTATAATGAGCAGTTCTTC.